This T cell receptor beta chain is drawn from a study of cytomegalovirus exposure and HLA in healthy donors. Overall study findings and caveats: Usually a TCR sequence was rare, but some public TCRs were found in many donors. In vitro work confirmed that a few CMV-associated chains recognize CMV antigens.

Only in-frame clones appear in the TCRdb table, and some are missing; sequencing was by immunoSEQ multiplex PCR. In the table there are about 240,000 clones, around 87% of which are singletons. Separate from the approximately 700-subject first cohort was the roughly 120-subject validation cohort, to which the donors belonged. V was trimmed by 2 bases and J by 4 bases, leaving 12 bases between them. This CDR3 has 14 residues. CDR1 is KGHSH and CDR2 is LQKENI in the germline V gene. Remarks on this clone: The antigen remains unidentified. Other DNA sequences from this sample encode an identical CDR3 as well.

The chain combines TRBV18 with TRBJ2-7, with a tentative D call TRBD1 (7 bases). The sequence derives from a man younger than 35 in good health and CMV-seronegative. The material sequenced was PBMCs. CDR3 protein: CASSPLAGGYEQYF. The CDR3 bases are TGTGCCAGCTCACCATTGGCAGGGGGGTACGAGCAGTACTTC.